This T cell receptor beta chain was retrieved from a study of cytomegalovirus exposure and HLA in healthy donors. Study-wide results and limits: As a later analysis revealed, the rate of TCR association differed by HLA locus, with DRB1 most and HLA-C fewest.

The CDR3 has 13 residues. The V end lost 5 bases, the J end lost 4 bases, and 12 bases lay between the germline ends. Germline V gene sequence: CDR1 MNHEY, CDR2 SMNVEV (reference sequence). In the PCR, 60 Vbeta and 13 Jbeta primers were used. Only in-frame clones appear in the TCRdb table, and some are missing; sequencing was by immunoSEQ multiplex PCR. The table includes fewer than 200,000 clones, over 60% detected once. Note on this clone: What it binds is not known.

The chain uses TRBV27 and TRBJ2-7, with a weak D call TRBD1 (5 bases). The receptor was isolated from a man between 40 and 49 years old in good health and CMV-seropositive. The sequenced sample consisted of PBMCs. This CDR3 is CASSEPGQYEQYF. CDR3 sequence (DNA): TGTGCCAGCAGTGAACCAGGGCAGTACGAGCAGTACTTC.